A single sample is the source of the 32 T cell receptor beta chains below, sequenced in a study of blood T cell repertoires in COVID-19. TCRdb keeps only in-frame clones here, not all; method: immunoSEQ multiplex PCR. The sample yields roughly 230,000 clones, roughly 89% seen once. The specimen sequenced was peripheral blood. These receptor sequences come from a woman aged 35 to 49 who had recovered from COVID-19.

The chain uses TRBV7-6 and TRBJ1-1; TRBD1 matches at 7 bases. Germline trimming cut 6 bases from V and 7 bases from J; bases unmatched to any gene: 5. This CDR3 comprises 12 residues. Germline CDR1 and CDR2: SGHVS and FNYEAQ. CDR3 sequence reads: CASRGWDSEAFF. The CDR3 DNA follows: TGTGCCAGCAGAGGCTGGGACAGTGAAGCTTTCTTT.

The gene calls are TRBV5-6 and TRBJ2-7; possible D gene TRBD2, 5 bases. Germline CDR1 reads SGHDT; CDR2 reads YYEEEE. The CDR3 extends over 12 amino acids. V was trimmed by 2 bases and J by 6 bases, leaving 9 bases between them. The DNA of the CDR3 is TGTGCCAGCAGCTTCCAGCGGTCCGAGCAGTACGTC. Translation: CASSFQRSEQYV.

V gene TRBV19 combines with J gene TRBJ1-3; TRBD1 matches 7 bases. With 3 bases clipped from V and 6 bases from J, the junction kept 8 bases outside the gene matches. The CDR3 extends over 15 amino acids. Germline V gene sequence: CDR1 LNHDA, CDR2 SQIVND (reference sequence). The CDR3 bases are TGTGCCAGTAGTATTTTGAAGGGACAGACAAACACCATATATTTT. It yields the protein CASSILKGQTNTIYF.

This chain uses TRBV24-1 with TRBJ2-2, with 8 bases that match TRBD1. The CDR3 has 18 residues. CDR1 is KGHDR, CDR2 SFDVKD, per germline. V dropped 5 bases and J dropped 4; count of bases not matched to a gene: 14. CDR3 DNA: TGTGCCACCAGTGGGTGGACAGGGAATGGAGCAGGCACCGGGGAGCTGTTTTTT. It specifies CATSGWTGNGAGTGELFF.

The gene calls are TRBV30 and TRBJ1-3, with D maybe TRBD1 (6 bases). CDR1 and CDR2 from the germline V gene are GTSNPN and SVGIG (reference sequence). This CDR3 is 14 amino acids long. V gave up 4 bases and J gave up 7 bases, with 17 bases separating them. CDR3 sequence reads: CAWIAQGSRNTIYF. CDR3 sequence (DNA): TGTGCCTGGATAGCTCAGGGGAGTCGGAACACCATATATTTT.

The chain is built from TRBV10-1 and TRBJ2-6; 8 bases are a match to TRBD2. V gave up 6 bases and J gave up 2 bases; unmatched junction bases: 12. The CDR3 is 18 amino acids. Germline V gives CDR1 WNHNN, CDR2 SYGVQD (reference sequence). CDR3 sequence (DNA): TGCGCCAGCAGCGACCTAGGTAGCGGGAAGGCTGGGGCCAACGTCCTGACTTTC. Its protein product is CASSDLGSGKAGANVLTF.

The chain links TRBV24-1 to TRBJ2-3, with TRBD2 as a possible D gene (5 bases). Trimming removed 3 bases at V and 11 bases at J, with 20 bases between. The length of the CDR3 is 15 residues. Germline-derived CDR1 and CDR2 are KGHDR and SFDVKD. CDR3 in DNA: TGTGCCACCAGTGATACTCGGACCCTGGGGAGCTTGCAGTATTTT. Protein sequence: CATSDTRTLGSLQYF.

The chain has TRBV7-2 and TRBJ1-2, with TRBD1 identical over 8 bases. Germline CDR1 SGHTA, CDR2 FQGNSA. The CDR3 length is 16 residues. This CDR3 is CADSLPDRGLFYGYTF. The CDR3 DNA reads TGTGCAGATTCACTACCCGACAGGGGTTTATTCTATGGCTACACCTTC.

There are a few counts of this clone. This chain joins TRBV7-9 and TRBJ1-1; maybe TRBD1 (6 bases). Germline CDR1 SEHNR, CDR2 FQNEAQ (reference sequence). Trimming stripped 5 bases from V and 0 bases from J, with 10 bases between. This CDR3 comprises 14 residues. CDR3: CASSVGHMNTEAFF. DNA for the CDR3: TGTGCCAGCAGCGTGGGACATATGAACACTGAAGCTTTCTTT.

In its sample, this clone was seen once. This chain connects TRBV11-2 to TRBJ2-1, with D maybe TRBD2 (5 bases). This CDR3 contains 17 residues. Germline values: CDR1 SGHAT, CDR2 FQNNGV. V lost 0 bases to trimming and J lost 4 bases, with 16 bases between them. The CDR3 DNA reads TGTGCCAGCAGCTTAGATACTAGGCTAGATTGGTACAATGAGCAGTTCTTC. It is translated as CASSLDTRLDWYNEQFF.

The J gene is TRBJ1-2, the V gene TRBV2; D is uncertain. Trimming stripped 5 bases from V and 7 bases from J, with 14 bases between. CDR1 is SNHLY, CDR2 FYNNEI, per germline. The CDR3 covers 13 residues. The CDR3 DNA sequence: TGTGCCAGCAGTCCCTCCCCGGCGGGTGGCTACACCTTC. It translates to CASSPSPAGGYTF.

The J gene is TRBJ2-3, the V gene TRBV13; D may be TRBD2 (6 bases). V gave up 5 bases and J gave up 6 bases, with 21 bases separating them. Looked up from germline, CDR1 is PRHDT and CDR2 is FYEKMQ (reference sequence). CDR3 length equals 16 residues. The chain's CDR3 is CASSLRLGSLTDTQYF. DNA for the CDR3: TGTGCCAGCAGCCTACGACTAGGTTCTTTGACCGATACGCAGTATTTT.

The V and J genes are TRBV18 and TRBJ2-5; D might be TRBD2 (5 bases). Trimming took off 5 bases at V and 1 base at J, with 8 bases between the two ends. The CDR3 totals 13 residues. Germline CDR1 and CDR2: KGHSH and LQKENI. The CDR3 nucleotides read TGTGCCAGCTCAGATAGCGTCCAAGAGACCCAGTACTTC. Translation: CASSDSVQETQYF.

The V and J genes are TRBV6-6 and TRBJ2-1, with a possible D match to TRBD1 (5 bases). V lost 5 bases and J lost 6, with 20 bases in between. CDR1 MNHNY and CDR2 SVGAGI come from the germline V gene (reference sequence). The CDR3 length is 16 residues. CDR3 DNA: TGTGCCAGCAGTGTAGGACACGGACGAGTTGCCAATGAGCAGTTCTTC. This translates into CASSVGHGRVANEQFF.

This clone was observed once. This chain uses TRBV25-1 with TRBJ2-3; 8 bases map to TRBD2. The V and J ends lost 7 bases and 6 bases, in that order; junction bases with no gene match: 9. The length of the CDR3 is 14 residues. CDR1 is MGHDK and CDR2 is SYGVNS in the germline V gene. CDR3 sequence reads: CASMTSESLDTQYF. The CDR3 DNA is TGTGCCAGCATGACTAGCGAGAGTCTCGATACGCAGTATTTT.

On this clone itself: Because the CDR3's place on the DNA is in doubt, the DNA is left out and the CDR3 is given as listed by TCRdb. The V call is TRBV21-1, the J call TRBJ1-4; TRBD1 was called by the table and not checked on the DNA. TRBV21-1 has pseudogene status. The CDR3 is 19 residues long, counting both termini. CDR3 protein: CASSKGDSRISATNEKLFF.

CDR3 bases: TGTGCCAGCAGCCCTGGGACAGGGGGTCCAAATTCACCCCTCCACTTT. As protein: CASSPGTGGPNSPLHF. V is TRBV3-1 (or the pseudogene TRBV3-2) and J is TRBJ1-6; TRBD1 aligns across 11 bases. Germline V gene sequence: CDR1 LGHDT, CDR2 YNNKEL (reference sequence). The CDR3 covers 16 residues. V was clipped by 4 bases and J by 7 bases; unmatched bases: 6.

This chain uses TRBV30 with TRBJ2-7, with TRBD2 as a possible D gene (5 bases). The V end was cut by 2 bases, the J end by 4 bases, with 24 bases between. The CDR3 is 17 residues long. Germline V CDR1 and CDR2: GTSNPN, SVGIG (reference sequence). In DNA form, the CDR3 reads TGTGCCTGGAGTAGCAGTGGTTACCCCTTTCGGGGATACGAGCAGTACGTC. Its translation: CAWSSSGYPFRGYEQYV.

This clone was counted between two and nine times. The chain joins TRBV6-5 to TRBJ2-2; D is undetermined. The ends were cut back, 5 bases at V and 3 bases at J, with 10 bases in the middle. The CDR3 runs 14 residues. Looked up from germline, CDR1 is MNHEY and CDR2 is SVGAGI. CDR3 protein: CASSMVGDTGELFF. In DNA, the CDR3 is TGTGCCAGCAGTATGGTAGGAGACACCGGGGAGCTGTTTTTT.

V is TRBV6-1 and J is TRBJ2-1; no firm D call. The CDR3 totals 15 residues. V lost 1 base, J lost 0 bases, and 7 bases lay in between. Germline CDR1 and CDR2: MNHNS and SASEGT. CDR3 amino acids: CASSEDDSSYNEQFF. CDR3 DNA sequence: TGTGCCAGCAGTGAAGACGATAGCTCCTACAATGAGCAGTTCTTC.

The chain combines TRBV7-2 with TRBJ2-2; 14 bases are shared with TRBD2. The CDR3 length is 16 residues. Unmatched junction bases numbered 5, after V lost 4 bases and J lost 7 bases. Germline CDR1 reads SGHTA; CDR2 reads FQGNSA. CDR3 bases: TGTGCCAGCAGCTCGGGACTAGCGGGAGCCGTCGGGGAGCTGTTTTTT. Translation: CASSSGLAGAVGELFF.

J is TRBJ2-2 and V is TRBV7-7; 10 nucleotides match TRBD2. Germline CDR1 SSHAT, CDR2 FNYEAQ (reference sequence). Germline trimming cut 5 bases from V and 0 bases from J; bases unmatched to any gene: 3. The CDR3 is 16 residues long. For the CDR3, the DNA is TGTGCCAGCAGCAAACTAGCGGGGACGAACACCGGGGAGCTGTTTTTT. Amino acids: CASSKLAGTNTGELFF. Full variable domain (outside the CDR3, taken from reference TRBV7-7 and TRBJ2-2): GAGVSQSPRYKVTKRGQDVTLRCDPISSHATLYWYQQALGQGPEFLTYFNYEAQPDKSGLPSDRFSAERPEGSISTLTIQRTEQRDSAMYRCASSKLAGTNTGELFFGEGSRLTVL.

Note on this clone: The junction departs from the called germline gene at one end, perhaps through a read error. V is TRBV5-6 and J is TRBJ1-1; no clear D. The CDR3 runs to 12 residues. Germline CDR1 reads SGHDT; CDR2 reads YYEEEE. CDR3 in DNA: TGTGCCAGCAGCTTGGAAAGCCCCTTGTTATACTTT. Encoded protein: CASSLESPLLYF.

V usage is TRBV6-2 or TRBV6-3 and J usage is TRBJ2-7; unclear D gene. V was trimmed by 4 bases and J by 5 bases, leaving 12 bases between them. The germline V gene encodes CDR1 MNHEY and CDR2 SVGEGT. The length of the CDR3 is 13 residues. CDR3 region: CASSFEYFDEQYV. Written as DNA, the CDR3 is TGTGCCAGCAGTTTTGAGTATTTCGACGAGCAGTACGTC.

The V gene is TRBV4-1, the J gene TRBJ1-5, with TRBD1 identical over 7 bases. V lost 6 bases to trimming and J lost 0 bases; unmatched junction nucleotides: 17. This CDR3 contains 19 residues. Germline CDR1 is MGHRA and CDR2 is YSYEKL. The CDR3 is CASSKERDRDSNSNQPQHF. In DNA form, the CDR3 reads TGCGCCAGCAGTAAAGAACGGGACAGAGATTCCAATAGCAATCAGCCCCAGCATTTT.

This sequence joins TRBV9 and TRBJ2-5; D not resolved. CDR1 and CDR2 (germline): SGDLS, YYNGEE. The V and J ends lost 0 bases and 1 base respectively, with 4 bases between them. The CDR3 consists of 13 residues. CDR3 DNA: TGTGCCAGCAGCGTAGCGTTCCAAGAGACCCAGTACTTC. As protein: CASSVAFQETQYF.

The DNA of the CDR3 is TGTGCTAGTGGCGAAGGGACAGGGGGGTTCCAAGAGACCCAGTACTTC. Amino acids: CASGEGTGGFQETQYF. The V call is TRBV12-5, the J call TRBJ2-5; the match to TRBD1 covers 11 bases. The CDR3 has 16 amino acids. The J segment lost 1 base and the V segment lost 6 bases, leaving 7 bases of the junction unmatched. CDR1 is LGHNT and CDR2 is FRNRAP in the germline V gene. Supplemented by reference TRBV12-5 and TRBJ2-5, the full variable domain reads DARVTQTPRHKVTEMGQEVTMRCQPILGHNTVFWYRQTMMQGLELLAYFRNRAPLDDSGMPKDRFSAEMPDATLATLKIQPSEPRDSAVYFCASGEGTGGFQETQYFGPGTRLLVL.

This chain uses TRBV6-2 or TRBV6-3 with TRBJ2-1; possibly TRBD2 for D (5 bases). V was cut by 0 bases and J by 9 bases, with 9 bases left in between. This CDR3 spans 13 amino acids. Germline CDR1 is MNHEY and CDR2 is SVGEGT. The CDR3 here is CASSYSSRGEQFF. CDR3 DNA sequence: TGTGCCAGCAGTTACTCTTCACGGGGTGAGCAGTTCTTC.

Turning to this clone: Other DNA sequences from this sample encode an identical CDR3 as well. The rearrangement uses TRBV6-5 and TRBJ1-5; D is possibly TRBD1 (5 bases). Germline V gene lookup returns CDR1 MNHEY and CDR2 SVGAGI. This CDR3 has 14 residues. The ends were cut back, 7 bases at V and 2 bases at J, with 12 bases in the middle. CDR3 bases: TGTGCCAGCAAACAGGAGAGAGGCAATCAGCCCCAGCATTTT. Its translation: CASKQERGNQPQHF.

The sample holds one count of this clone. V and J are TRBV12-3 or TRBV12-4 and TRBJ2-5, with a possible D match to TRBD2 (6 bases). The ends were cut back, 1 base at V and 5 bases at J, with 8 bases in the middle. The CDR3 totals 13 residues. This CDR3 is CASSLDGGETQYF. CDR3 DNA: TGTGCCAGCAGTTTAGATGGGGGGGAGACCCAGTACTTC.

The J gene is TRBJ2-5, the V gene TRBV2, with 12 bases identical to TRBD2. The J segment lost 2 bases and the V segment lost 5 bases, leaving 0 bases of the junction unmatched. Per the germline V gene, CDR1 is SNHLY and CDR2 is FYNNEI. The CDR3 consists of 14 residues. The CDR3: CASSLAGGQETQYF. The DNA for the CDR3 is TGTGCCAGCAGTCTAGCGGGGGGGCAAGAGACCCAGTACTTC.

The rearrangement links TRBV12-3 or TRBV12-4 to TRBJ2-7, with D hard to call. The V gene lost 1 base and the J gene lost 2 bases, with 6 bases spanning the gap. The CDR3 runs 13 residues. DNA for the CDR3: TGTGCCAGCAGTTTAGGCGGAACCTACGAGCAGTACGTC. Translated, it gives CASSLGGTYEQYV.